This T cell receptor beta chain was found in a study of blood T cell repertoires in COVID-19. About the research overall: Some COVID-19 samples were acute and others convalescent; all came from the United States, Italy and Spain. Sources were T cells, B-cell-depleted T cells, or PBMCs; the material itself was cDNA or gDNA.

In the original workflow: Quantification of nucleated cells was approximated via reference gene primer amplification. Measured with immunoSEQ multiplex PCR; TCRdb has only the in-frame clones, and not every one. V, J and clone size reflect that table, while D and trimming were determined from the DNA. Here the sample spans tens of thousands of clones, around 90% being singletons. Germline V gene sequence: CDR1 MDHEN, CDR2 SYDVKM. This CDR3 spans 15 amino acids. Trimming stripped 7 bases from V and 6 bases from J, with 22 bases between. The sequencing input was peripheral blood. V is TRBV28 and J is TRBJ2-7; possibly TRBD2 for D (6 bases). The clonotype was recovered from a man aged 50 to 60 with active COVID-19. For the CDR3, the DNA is TGTGCCAGCACACACAGGTGGGAGGCTGGCGGCGAGCAGTACTTC. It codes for CASTHRWEAGGEQYF. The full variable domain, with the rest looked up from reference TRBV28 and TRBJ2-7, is DVKVTQSSRYLVKRTGEKVFLECVQDMDHENMFWYRQDPGLGLRLIYFSYDVKMKEKGDIPEGYSVSREKKERFSLILESASTNQTSMYLCASTHRWEAGGEQYFGPGTRLTVT.